This T cell receptor (beta chain) emerged from a study of blood T cell repertoires in COVID-19. Authors' methods: Estimated nucleated cell counts came from reference gene primer amplification. Using immunoSEQ multiplex PCR, the repertoire was profiled, and TCRdb retains in-frame clones only, with some absent. The V and J calls and clone size come from that table; D and trimming were worked out from the DNA. The sample shows approximately 98,000 clones, about 85% of them seen only once. The CDR3 length is 17 residues. The germline V gene encodes CDR1 SGDLS and CDR2 YYNGEE. V dropped 2 bases and J dropped 4; count of bases not matched to a gene: 11. This clone has a single count.

The clonotype was recovered from a woman older than 75 with acute or convalescent COVID-19. The chain couples TRBV9 to TRBJ2-1; 8 bases map to TRBD2. Source material: peripheral blood. CDR3 sequence (DNA): TGTGCCAGCAGCGTGGGGGTCCTGACTAGCGCTTACAATGAGCAGTTCTTC. It specifies CASSVGVLTSAYNEQFF. The variable domain in full, completed from reference TRBV9 and TRBJ2-1, reads DSGVTQTPKHLITATGQRVTLRCSPRSGDLSVYWYQQSLDQGLQFLIQYYNGEERAKGNILERFSAQQFPDLHSELNLSSLELGDSALYFCASSVGVLTSAYNEQFFGPGTRLTVL.